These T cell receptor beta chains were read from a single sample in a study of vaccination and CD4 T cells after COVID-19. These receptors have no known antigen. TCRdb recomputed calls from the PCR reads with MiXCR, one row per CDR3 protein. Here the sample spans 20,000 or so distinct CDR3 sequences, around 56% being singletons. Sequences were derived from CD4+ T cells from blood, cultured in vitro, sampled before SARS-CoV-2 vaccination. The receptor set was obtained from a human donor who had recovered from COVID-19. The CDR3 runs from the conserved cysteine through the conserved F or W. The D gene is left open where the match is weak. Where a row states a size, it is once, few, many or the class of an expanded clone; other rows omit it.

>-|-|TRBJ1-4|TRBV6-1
CASKHLTNEKLFF
TGTGCCAGCAAGCACCTCACTAATGAAAAACTGTTTTTT
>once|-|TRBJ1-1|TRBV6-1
CASSEAVTMNTEAFF
TGTGCCAGCAGTGAAGCGGTCACCATGAACACTGAAGCTTTCTTT
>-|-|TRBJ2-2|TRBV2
CASSGGRGSTGELFF
TGTGCCAGCAGTGGGGGTAGGGGAAGCACCGGGGAGCTGTTTTTT
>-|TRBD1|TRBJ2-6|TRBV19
CASSPDRGAGANVLTF
TGTGCCAGTAGTCCGGACAGGGGGGCGGGGGCCAACGTCCTGACTTTC
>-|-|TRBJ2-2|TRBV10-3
CAISEPPGELFF
TGTGCCATCAGTGAACCCCCCGGGGAGCTGTTTTTT
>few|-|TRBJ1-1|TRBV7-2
CASSAQGRTNTEAFF
TGTGCCAGCAGCGCTCAGGGACGGACGAACACTGAAGCTTTCTTT
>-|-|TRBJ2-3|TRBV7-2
CASSLVWGEDTQYF
TGTGCCAGCAGCTTAGTTTGGGGGGAAGATACGCAGTATTTT
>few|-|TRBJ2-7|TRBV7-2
CASTPGPRGYEQYF
TGTGCCAGCACCCCGGGCCCTAGAGGCTACGAGCAGTACTTC
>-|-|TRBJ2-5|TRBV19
CASGPPRETQYF
TGTGCCTCCGGACCGCCGAGGGAGACCCAGTACTTC
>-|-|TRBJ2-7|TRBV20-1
CSARAGEPYEQYF
TGCAGTGCTAGGGCAGGAGAACCCTACGAGCAGTACTTC
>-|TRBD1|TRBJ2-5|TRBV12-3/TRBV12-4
CASSRWDRQETQYF
TGTGCCAGCAGTCGGTGGGACAGGCAAGAGACCCAGTACTTC
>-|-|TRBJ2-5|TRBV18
CASSPFPSLQGIRETQYF
TGTGCCAGCTCACCTTTTCCCAGCCTACAGGGCATTCGAGAGACCCAGTACTTC
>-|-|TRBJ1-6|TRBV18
CASSQTQWGSNSPLHF
TGTGCCAGCTCCCAGACCCAGTGGGGATCCAATTCACCCCTCCACTTT
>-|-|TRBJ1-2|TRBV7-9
CASSPRNYGYTF
TGTGCCAGCTCCCCGAGGAACTATGGCTACACCTTC
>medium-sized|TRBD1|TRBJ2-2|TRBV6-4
CASSDGTDSGELFF
TGTGCCAGCAGTGATGGGACAGACAGCGGGGAGCTGTTTTTT
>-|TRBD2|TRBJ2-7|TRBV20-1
CSARDLGTSGDYEQYF
TGCAGTGCTAGAGATCTGGGGACTAGCGGGGATTACGAGCAGTACTTC
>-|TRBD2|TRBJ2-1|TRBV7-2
CASQSRAGATYEQFF
TGTGCCAGCCAATCCCGAGCGGGAGCTACGTATGAGCAGTTCTTC
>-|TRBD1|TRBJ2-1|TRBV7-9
CASSGQGGSYNEQFF
TGTGCCAGCAGCGGACAGGGGGGCTCCTACAATGAGCAGTTCTTC
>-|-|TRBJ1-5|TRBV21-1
CASSLVPAQGSNQPQHF
TGTGCCAGCAGTCTCGTACCGGCACAGGGCTCTAATCAGCCCCAGCATTTT
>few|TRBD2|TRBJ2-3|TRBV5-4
CASRPGLAGEEDTQYF
TGTGCCAGCAGACCGGGACTAGCGGGAGAAGAGGATACGCAGTATTTT
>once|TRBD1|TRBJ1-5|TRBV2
CASSEEQGSNQPQHF
TGTGCCAGCAGTGAGGAACAGGGGAGCAATCAGCCCCAGCATTTT
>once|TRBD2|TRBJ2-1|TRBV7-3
CASSTTSGLSYNEQFF
TGTGCCAGCAGCACGACTAGCGGGCTATCCTACAATGAGCAGTTCTTC
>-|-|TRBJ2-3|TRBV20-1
CSATFRTDTQYF
TGCAGTGCTACTTTTCGAACAGATACGCAGTATTTT
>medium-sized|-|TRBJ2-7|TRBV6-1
CASSEFPLTTRYEQYF
TGTGCCAGCAGTGAATTCCCCCTCACGACTAGATACGAGCAGTACTTC
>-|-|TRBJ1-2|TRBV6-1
CASSEASAGRFDGYTF
TGTGCCAGCAGTGAGGCCTCTGCAGGGAGGTTCGATGGCTACACCTTC
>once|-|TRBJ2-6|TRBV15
CATSFGRDSGANVLTF
TGTGCCACCAGCTTCGGCCGGGACTCTGGGGCCAACGTCCTGACTTTC
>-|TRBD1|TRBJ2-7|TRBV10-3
CAISAGQAYEQYF
TGTGCCATCAGTGCCGGACAGGCCTACGAGCAGTACTTC
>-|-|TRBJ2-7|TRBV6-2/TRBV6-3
CASKGRSVSYEQYF
TGTGCCAGCAAGGGGCGGAGCGTCTCCTACGAGCAGTACTTC
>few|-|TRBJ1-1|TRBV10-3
CAISASMPGQNTEAFF
TGTGCCATCAGTGCTTCGATGCCGGGACAGAACACTGAAGCTTTCTTT
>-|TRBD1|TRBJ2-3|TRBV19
CASSMGQGLDTQYF
TGTGCCAGTAGTATGGGACAGGGGTTAGATACGCAGTATTTT
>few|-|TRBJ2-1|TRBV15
CATSRVVERGLGQFF
TGTGCCACCAGCAGGGTGGTAGAGCGCGGTTTGGGGCAGTTCTTC
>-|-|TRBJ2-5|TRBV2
CASSEGLYVKETQYF
TGTGCCAGCAGTGAGGGACTGTACGTAAAAGAGACCCAGTACTTC
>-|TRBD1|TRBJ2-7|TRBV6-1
CASSHSPGTGRNEQYF
TGTGCCAGCAGCCACTCCCCCGGGACAGGGAGGAACGAGCAGTACTTC
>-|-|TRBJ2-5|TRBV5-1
CASSLFAGIPGETQYF
TGCGCCAGCAGCCTGTTTGCGGGGATTCCGGGAGAGACCCAGTACTTC
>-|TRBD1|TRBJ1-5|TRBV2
CASSLYGQADQPQHF
TGTGCCAGCAGCCTTTATGGACAGGCGGATCAGCCCCAGCATTTT
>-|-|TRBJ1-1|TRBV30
CAWSRAGGTMNTEAFF
TGTGCCTGGTCCCGGGCTGGCGGGACCATGAACACTGAAGCTTTCTTT
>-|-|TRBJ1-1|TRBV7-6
CASSCRTHRGNTEAFF
TGTGCTAGCAGCTGTCGGACACACCGTGGGAACACTGAAGCTTTCTTT